Presented here are 10 T cell receptor beta chains from one specimen sequenced in a study of CXCR3-negative and CXCR3-positive naive CD8 T cells (dated 2019 in TCRdb). TCRdb names NextSeq 550 as the instrument used. The Human TCR Profiling Kit (MiLaboratory) was used to prepare UMI-labeled 5' RACE TRB cDNA libraries. Each CDR3 protein sequence appears as one entry after TCRdb reprocessed the reads, and no DNA is included. The table of this sample itemizes fewer than 60,000 distinct CDR3 sequences. The top ten clonotypes cover approximately 22% of the sample. The material sequenced was memory CD8+ T cells from blood. The label giving this sample's cell subset or site can be read as: conventional CD8+ memory T cells (TMEM), sorted as controls. Every receptor here comes from a human donor in good health. Some clones in this sample may be carry-over from other donors' samples.

This CDR3 is CSVDYAGGLYNEQFF. The rearrangement links TRBV29-1 to TRBJ2-1; TCRdb's D gene call, TRBD2, goes unchecked for lack of DNA. The CDR3 runs 15 residues. The germline CDR1 and CDR2 sequences are SQVTM and ANQGSEA.

The genes are TRBV7-2 and TRBJ2-2; absent DNA, TCRdb's TRBD2 call cannot be checked. Germline lookup yields CDR1 SGHTA and CDR2 FQGNSA. The CDR3 runs 15 residues. The CDR3 sequence is CASSLLAGVDGELFF.

The V call is TRBV4-1, the J call TRBJ2-5; TCRdb picks TRBD1, but there is no DNA to check that call. This CDR3 spans 18 amino acids. The germline V gene has CDR1 MGHRA and CDR2 YSYEKL. CDR3 residues: CASSQGPGTTVYQGTQYF.

This chain links TRBV4-2 with TRBJ2-1; TCRdb selects TRBD2, and the lack of DNA leaves this call unchecked. The V gene's germline CDR1 is LGHNA and CDR2 YNFKEQ. The length of the CDR3 is 13 residues. The CDR3 sequence is CATGSGGVNEQFF.

The chain joins TRBV29-1 to TRBJ2-1; there is no DNA to check the TCRdb D call of TRBD1. CDR1 and CDR2 from the germline V gene are SQVTM and ANQGSEA. The CDR3 has 12 residues. The CDR3 is CSVEAGGNEQFF.

This chain uses TRBV29-1 with TRBJ2-7; the TCRdb call, TRBD1, lacks DNA for checking. The germline gives CDR1 SQVTM, CDR2 ANQGSEA. This CDR3 is built from 13 residues. CDR3 sequence: CSVVGTGDYEQYF.

The chain employs TRBV5-1 and TRBJ1-1; the D gene TCRdb calls, TRBD1, cannot be checked with no DNA. The germline V gene encodes CDR1 SGHRS and CDR2 YFSETQ. The CDR3 extends over 13 amino acids. CDR3: CASSLSGTNEAFF.

The V call is TRBV12-5, the J call TRBJ1-1; checking the TCRdb D call of TRBD1 is not possible without DNA. Per germline, CDR1 LGHNT and CDR2 FRNRAP. The CDR3 covers 16 residues. This chain's CDR3 is CASGPALGQVFTEAFF.

The V call is TRBV4-3, the J call TRBJ2-3; there is no DNA to check the TCRdb D call of TRBD1. The CDR3 totals 16 residues. The germline V gene encodes CDR1 LGHNA and CDR2 YSLEER. The CDR3 sequence: CASSQEGGRPTDTQYF.

The J gene is TRBJ1-5, the V gene TRBV6-1. This CDR3 contains 14 residues. Germline CDR1 MNHNS, CDR2 SASEGT. The CDR3: CASSLGLGNQPQHF.